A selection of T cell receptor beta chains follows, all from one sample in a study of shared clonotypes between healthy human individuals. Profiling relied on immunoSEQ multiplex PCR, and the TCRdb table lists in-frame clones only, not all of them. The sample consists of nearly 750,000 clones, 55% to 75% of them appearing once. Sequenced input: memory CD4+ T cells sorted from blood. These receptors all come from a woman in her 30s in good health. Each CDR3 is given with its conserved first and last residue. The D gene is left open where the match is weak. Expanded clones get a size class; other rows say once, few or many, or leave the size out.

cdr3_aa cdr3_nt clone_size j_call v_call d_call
CAWSGYGVLGTDTQYF TGTGCCTGGAGTGGCTATGGGGTACTGGGGACAGATACGCAGTATTTT . TRBJ2-3 TRBV30 .
CASRSGQATRTDTQYF TGCGCCAGCAGAAGTGGACAGGCTACACGCACAGATACGCAGTATTTT . TRBJ2-3 TRBV5-1 TRBD1
CASSPAGTSGRRSDTQYF TGCGCCAGCAGCCCAGCCGGGACTAGCGGGAGGCGGTCAGATACGCAGTATTTT . TRBJ2-3 TRBV4-1 TRBD2
CAGSSRGGTDTQYF TGCGCCGGGTCGTCTAGGGGAGGCACAGATACGCAGTATTTT few TRBJ2-3 TRBV29-1 .
CASSLGVDNEQFF TGTGCCAGCAGCTTAGGGGTAGACAATGAGCAGTTCTTC . TRBJ2-1 TRBV7-7 .
CASSLLYADKIEQFF TGTGCCAGCAGCCTGTTATATGCCGACAAGATAGAGCAGTTCTTC . TRBJ2-1 TRBV6-5 .
CASSAGQGREPQHF TGTGCCAGCAGCGCCGGACAGGGAAGGGAGCCCCAGCATTTT . TRBJ1-5 TRBV9 TRBD1
CASRNTGVHEQYF TGTGCCAGCAGGAACACAGGGGTCCACGAGCAGTACTTC . TRBJ2-7 TRBV6-1 TRBD1
CASSLDGVGYNEQFF TGTGCCAGCAGCTTAGATGGGGTCGGCTACAATGAGCAGTTCTTC once TRBJ2-1 TRBV7-2 .
CACNRDRGPNTEAFF TGTGCCTGCAACCGGGACAGGGGGCCTAACACTGAAGCTTTCTTT few TRBJ1-1 TRBV30 TRBD1
CASSPTPGTYEQYF TGTGCCAGCTCACCAACCCCCGGAACCTACGAGCAGTACTTC . TRBJ2-7 TRBV18 .
CASTTRTSGSHNEQFF TGTGCCAGCACCACCCGGACTAGCGGGAGCCACAATGAGCAGTTCTTC . TRBJ2-1 TRBV28 TRBD2
CASSSHSGRSRGEQYF TGTGCCAGCAGCTCTCATAGCGGGAGGTCGCGTGGCGAGCAGTACTTC . TRBJ2-7 TRBV5-8 TRBD2
CASSPGQTGTDTQYF TGTGCCAGCTCACCCGGACAGACCGGCACAGATACGCAGTATTTT . TRBJ2-3 TRBV18 .
CATSPGTSGSEQYF TGCGCCACCAGTCCCGGGACTAGCGGGAGCGAGCAGTACTTC many TRBJ2-7 TRBV5-1 TRBD2
CSVSSGIVEPQHF TGCAGCGTTTCATCCGGGATCGTAGAGCCCCAGCATTTT . TRBJ1-5 TRBV29-1 .
CASSLTGNSYNEQFF TGTGCCAGCAGCTTAACCGGGAACTCCTACAATGAGCAGTTCTTC . TRBJ2-1 TRBV5-4 .
CASSYGRGNQPQHF TGTGCCAGCAGTTATGGAAGGGGCAATCAGCCCCAGCATTTT few TRBJ1-5 TRBV6-5 .
CATQGYSYEQYF TGTGCCACCCAGGGCTACTCCTACGAGCAGTACTTC . TRBJ2-7 TRBV28 .
CASSSLAGGDTQYF TGTGCCAGCAGCTCGCTAGCGGGAGGAGATACGCAGTATTTT . TRBJ2-3 TRBV27 TRBD2
CASREQGAVDTQYF TGTGCCAGCAGAGAGCAGGGGGCCGTAGATACGCAGTATTTT . TRBJ2-3 TRBV6-1 TRBD1
CASSTIAGVSTDTQYF TGTGCCAGTAGTACGATAGCGGGAGTTTCCACAGATACGCAGTATTTT . TRBJ2-3 TRBV19 TRBD2
CAWAGLRPPYEQYF TGTGCCTGGGCGGGGCTGCGGCCTCCCTACGAGCAGTACTTC . TRBJ2-7 TRBV30 .
CASSGTAASYEQYF TGTGCCAGTAGTGGTACGGCGGCGTCCTACGAGCAGTACTTC . TRBJ2-7 TRBV19 .
CASSYSIGSDRYEQYF TGTGCCAGCAGTTACTCGATAGGGTCCGACCGCTACGAGCAGTACTTC once TRBJ2-7 TRBV6-5 .
CASSAGLAGGYNEQFF TGTGCCAGCAGCGCGGGACTAGCGGGAGGGTACAATGAGCAGTTCTTC . TRBJ2-1 TRBV5-6 TRBD2
CASSPDRADTGELFF TGCGCCAGCAGCCCGGACAGGGCGGACACCGGGGAGCTGTTTTTT . TRBJ2-2 TRBV5-1 TRBD1
CASSTLVGLARREQFF TGTGCCAGCAGTACCTTAGTGGGACTAGCTCGTCGGGAGCAGTTCTTC . TRBJ2-1 TRBV27 TRBD2
CAISESTVSSDTQYF TGTGCCATCAGTGAGTCGACGGTTAGTTCAGATACGCAGTATTTT . TRBJ2-3 TRBV10-3 .
CASSYGTGGPYEQYF TGTGCCAGCAGTTACGGGACAGGGGGCCCCTACGAGCAGTACTTC . TRBJ2-7 TRBV6-5 TRBD1
CASSVGRSKPQHF TGTGCCAGCAGCGTAGGGAGGTCCAAGCCCCAGCATTTT . TRBJ1-5 TRBV9 .
CASSDGLTDTQYF TGTGCCAGCAGTGACGGACTCACAGATACGCAGTATTTT . TRBJ2-3 TRBV2 .
CASTNILADTQYF TGTGCCAGCACCAACATACTAGCCGATACGCAGTATTTT . TRBJ2-3 TRBV28 .
CASRLSTGWTEAFF TGTGCCAGCAGGCTGTCAACAGGGTGGACTGAAGCTTTCTTT . TRBJ1-1 TRBV28 .
CASSLVSNEQFF TGTGCCAGCAGCTTAGTTAGCAATGAGCAGTTCTTC . TRBJ2-1 TRBV7-9 .
CASSLVNTIYF TGTGCCAGCAGCTTAGTGAACACCATATATTTT few TRBJ1-3 TRBV7-2 .
CASSQLARRKQGEVGAFF TGCGCCAGCAGCCAACTTGCAAGGCGGAAACAGGGGGAAGTGGGCGCTTTCTTT . TRBJ1-1 TRBV4-1 TRBD1
CSATDPATNEKLFF TGCAGCGCGACTGACCCAGCAACTAATGAAAAACTGTTTTTT few TRBJ1-4 TRBV29-1 .
CAIRRGYGIETGELFF TGTGCCATCAGGAGGGGGTACGGGATCGAGACCGGGGAGCTGTTTTTT . TRBJ2-2 TRBV10-3 .
CASSSPGRGQETQYF TGTGCCAGCAGTTCACCGGGCAGGGGGCAAGAGACCCAGTACTTC . TRBJ2-5 TRBV28 TRBD1
CASSNSGSLNEQYF TGTGCCAGCAGTAACAGCGGGAGTCTAAACGAGCAGTACTTC . TRBJ2-7 TRBV28 TRBD2
CASSLATSGYEQYF TGTGCCAGCAGCTTAGCGACTTCGGGTTACGAGCAGTACTTC . TRBJ2-7 TRBV7-8 .
CASSLEVGGRGNEQFF TGTGCCAGCAGCTTAGAGGTCGGCGGGAGGGGCAATGAGCAGTTCTTC . TRBJ2-1 TRBV7-9 TRBD2
CASSYSGRAYEQYF TGTGCCAGCAGCTATAGCGGGAGGGCCTACGAGCAGTACTTC . TRBJ2-7 TRBV14 TRBD2